The 20 T cell receptor beta chains below were found in one sample sequenced in a study of OX40 agonist ivuxolimab in advanced cancers. Repertoires were generated with immunoSEQ multiplex PCR, while TCRdb's copy carries only in-frame clones and drops some. There are approximately 73,000 clones in the sample; 75% to 90% occur only once, and approximately 2.8% lies in the top ten. Sequencing was performed on CD4+ or CD8+ T cells sorted from blood, taken in a trial of the OX40 agonist ivuxolimab. The receptors originated from an adult with an advanced solid tumor such as melanoma, head and neck, liver or kidney cancer.

The V and J genes are TRBV9 and TRBJ2-2, with D possibly TRBD2 on 6 matching bases. The germline V gene encodes CDR1 SGDLS and CDR2 YYNGEE. The CDR3 is made up of 16 amino acids. The germline V and J ends were trimmed by 0 bases and 3 bases, with 12 bases remaining between them. Here the CDR3 DNA reads TGTGCCAGCAGCGTAGGACTAGGGGCCGACACCGGGGAGCTGTTTTTT. This encodes CASSVGLGADTGELFF. Based on the CDR3 plus reference TRBV9 and TRBJ2-2, the full variable domain is DSGVTQTPKHLITATGQRVTLRCSPRSGDLSVYWYQQSLDQGLQFLIQYYNGEERAKGNILERFSAQQFPDLHSELNLSSLELGDSALYFCASSVGLGADTGELFFGEGSRLTVL.

The rearrangement joins TRBV18 to TRBJ1-5; D gene uncertain. The length of the CDR3 is 13 residues. V lost 5 bases, J lost 3 bases, and 8 bases lay in between. CDR1 is KGHSH and CDR2 is LQKENI in the germline V gene. The CDR3 nucleotides read TGTGCCAGCTCAACAGAGAACAATCAGCCCCAGCATTTT. Its translation is CASSTENNQPQHF.

The chain employs TRBV18 and TRBJ1-1; D is uncertain. CDR1 and CDR2 from the germline V gene are KGHSH and LQKENI. The V end was cut by 2 bases, the J end by 1 base, with 5 bases between. The length of the CDR3 is 13 residues. CDR3 coding DNA: TGTGCCAGCTCACCAGGGCAGAACACTGAAGCTTTCTTT. It yields the protein CASSPGQNTEAFF.

J is TRBJ1-6 and V is TRBV5-1; no reliable D call. Germline CDR1 is SGHRS and CDR2 is YFSETQ. This CDR3 has 13 amino acids. Trimming stripped 0 bases from V and 8 bases from J, with 6 bases between. DNA of the CDR3: TGCGCCAGCAGCTTGGTTGCAGATTCACCCCTCCACTTT. It yields the protein CASSLVADSPLHF.

The CDR3 region is CASSLEGTEAFF. The CDR3 coding sequence is TGTGCCAGCAGCTTAGAGGGGACTGAAGCTTTCTTT. J is TRBJ1-1 and V is TRBV5-4; D is possibly TRBD1 (5 bases). Trimming cost V 2 bases and J 5 bases, with 7 bases left between them. Germline CDR1 SGHNT, CDR2 YYREEE (reference sequence). CDR3 length: 12 residues.

This chain joins TRBV11-2 and TRBJ1-1, with 7 bases matching TRBD1. With V trimmed by 0 bases and J by 2 bases, 3 bases remained unmatched. There are 15 residues in the CDR3. CDR1 SGHAT and CDR2 FQNNGV come from the germline V gene. CDR3 loop: CASSLEPGGNTEAFF. In DNA, the CDR3 is TGTGCCAGCAGCTTAGAGCCAGGGGGTAACACTGAAGCTTTCTTT.

DNA of the CDR3: TGTGCCAGCAGCGTAGAAGGGACAGGGGGATCACCCCTCCACTTT. As protein: CASSVEGTGGSPLHF. This chain joins TRBV9 and TRBJ1-6, with 11 bases matching TRBD1. V lost 0 bases and J lost 10; bases outside the gene matches: 3. Germline CDR1 is SGDLS and CDR2 is YYNGEE. The CDR3 contains 15 residues.

The rearrangement joins TRBV7-3 to TRBJ2-4; tentatively, D is TRBD1 (6 bases). CDR1 SGHTA and CDR2 FQGTGA come from the germline V gene. Trimming shortened V by 2 bases and J by 9 bases, and 14 bases separated the two germline ends. CDR3 size: 14 residues. CDR3 sequence reads: CASSLLGAGGIQYF. CDR3 DNA: TGTGCCAGCAGCTTACTGGGGGCAGGTGGCATTCAGTACTTC.

The chain employs TRBV5-6 and TRBJ2-7; TRBD2 aligns across 7 bases. With 1 base clipped from V and 2 bases from J, the junction kept 6 bases outside the gene matches. Germline CDR1 reads SGHDT; CDR2 reads YYEEEE. The CDR3 has 15 residues. The CDR3 loop reads CASSLPSGNAYEQYF. The CDR3 coding sequence is TGTGCCAGCAGCTTGCCAAGCGGGAACGCCTACGAGCAGTACTTC. Filled out from reference TRBV5-6 and TRBJ2-7, the complete variable domain reads DAGVTQSPTHLIKTRGQQVTLRCSPKSGHDTVSWYQQALGQGPQFIFQYYEEEERQRGNFPDRFSGHQFPNYSSELNVNALLLGDSALYLCASSLPSGNAYEQYFGPGTRLTVT.

This clone was observed once. Distinct nucleotide sequences in the sample also encode this CDR3. This chain connects TRBV7-2 to TRBJ2-7; either TRBD1 or TRBD2 may supply D (5 bases each). This CDR3 has 14 residues. V was pared by 3 bases and J by 6 bases, with 15 bases between. The germline gives CDR1 SGHTA, CDR2 FQGNSA. The CDR3 sequence is CASSLGQGGGEQYF. The CDR3 nucleotides read TGTGCCAGCAGCTTGGGTCAGGGTGGGGGCGAGCAGTACTTC.

V and J are TRBV19 and TRBJ1-6; no firm D call. The V end was cut by 2 bases, the J end by 7 bases, with 12 bases between. Germline V gene data show CDR1 as LNHDA and CDR2 as SQIVND (reference sequence). This CDR3 contains 15 residues. This chain's CDR3 is CASSISWGWNSPLHF. CDR3 coding DNA: TGTGCCAGTAGTATATCGTGGGGTTGGAATTCACCCCTCCACTTT.

V usage is TRBV28 and J usage is TRBJ1-2; 10 bases map to TRBD1. The trim removed 2 bases at V and 8 bases at J, leaving 8 bases unmatched. Germline V gene lookup returns CDR1 MDHEN and CDR2 SYDVKM. CDR3 length: 15 amino acids. The CDR3 DNA reads TGTGCCAGCAGTTTAATGGGACAGGGGATCGGCGGCTACACCTTC. Protein product: CASSLMGQGIGGYTF.

This clone appeared a few times. The chain is built from TRBV6-5 and TRBJ2-7; the match to TRBD1 covers 10 bases. J was trimmed by 5 bases and V by 1 base; bases with no gene match: 5. The CDR3 has 15 residues. The germline V gene has CDR1 MNHEY and CDR2 SVGAGI. CDR3 residues: CASSYWDRGRDEQYF. The DNA of the CDR3 is TGTGCCAGCAGTTACTGGGACAGGGGCAGGGACGAGCAGTACTTC.

The chain couples TRBV5-1 to TRBJ2-2; no clear D gene. The CDR3 length is 13 residues. Between the trimmed V and J ends, which lost 5 bases and 8 bases, there was a span of 13 bases. Per germline, CDR1 SGHRS and CDR2 YFSETQ. CDR3 in amino acids: CASSVSGLGELFF. Here the CDR3 DNA reads TGCGCCAGCAGTGTATCGGGTCTTGGGGAGCTGTTTTTT.

DNA of the CDR3: TGTGCCAGCAGCTTGGAAGGACTAGCGGGGAATACGCAGTATTTT. This translates into CASSLEGLAGNTQYF. The rearrangement links TRBV7-2 to TRBJ2-3, with 12 bases matching TRBD2. The V segment lost 3 bases and the J segment 7 bases; nucleotides outside the gene matches: 5. Germline assignment: CDR1 SGHTA and CDR2 FQGNSA. This CDR3 region has 15 residues.

V usage is TRBV7-2 and J usage is TRBJ2-5; D gene uncertain. Trimming shortened V by 0 bases and J by 4 bases, and 6 bases separated the two germline ends. The CDR3 has 13 residues. The germline CDR1 and CDR2 sequences are SGHTA and FQGNSA. The CDR3 nucleotides are TGTGCCAGCAGCTTAGCGAAACCAGAGACCCAGTACTTC. It encodes CASSLAKPETQYF.

This clone was seen a handful of times. The chain couples TRBV5-1 to TRBJ1-3; TRBD1 agrees at 8 bases. Germline assignment: CDR1 SGHRS and CDR2 YFSETQ. The CDR3 is 15 residues long. With 5 bases clipped from V and 8 bases from J, the junction kept 12 bases outside the gene matches. The chain's CDR3 is CASSHGDRRADTIYF. CDR3 nucleotide sequence: TGCGCCAGCAGTCATGGGGACAGGCGCGCGGACACCATATATTTT.

The chain carries TRBV7-2 and TRBJ1-1; tentative D call: TRBD1 (6 bases). Trimming shortened V by 4 bases and J by 4 bases, and 10 bases separated the two germline ends. The CDR3 loop spans 13 amino acids. Looked up from germline, CDR1 is SGHTA and CDR2 is FQGNSA. CDR3: CASSSTGTTEAFF. The CDR3 coding sequence is TGTGCCAGCAGCTCAACAGGGACCACTGAAGCTTTCTTT.

V usage is TRBV18 and J usage is TRBJ1-5; D might be TRBD1 (6 bases). The CDR3 loop spans 18 amino acids. Germline assignment: CDR1 KGHSH and CDR2 LQKENI. The V gene lost 2 bases and the J gene lost 2 bases, with 19 bases spanning the gap. This CDR3 is CASSPRGDAFYGNQPQHF. The CDR3, as DNA: TGTGCCAGCTCACCAAGGGGGGACGCCTTTTATGGCAATCAGCCCCAGCATTTT.

The count of this clone is one. The genes are TRBV5-6 and TRBJ2-5, with 7 bases matching TRBD2. This CDR3 region has 15 residues. The V gene's germline CDR1 is SGHDT and CDR2 YYEEEE. J gave up 5 bases and V 4 bases, and 11 bases lay outside the gene matches. CDR3 bases: TGTGCCAGCAGCCGTCGACTAGCTGGAGGCGAGACCCAGTACTTC. This encodes CASSRRLAGGETQYF.